This T cell receptor (beta chain) was recovered during a study of T cell repertoires in cytomegalovirus infection. Study results and limitations: The ex vivo response showed dominance by HLA-C-restricted CMV-specific TCR beta clonotypes.

One entry per CDR3 protein, called by TCRdb with MiXCR from the reads. The repertoire holds around 94,000 distinct CDR3 sequences, with 15% to 20% as singletons. Germline V gene sequence: CDR1 MGHDK, CDR2 SYGVNS. This CDR3 region has 16 residues. Germline trimming cut 8 bases from V and 10 bases from J; bases unmatched to any gene: 18. In its sample, this clonotype was seen a few times. Its antigen is not identified. The source material was PBMCs. The chain uses TRBV25-1 and TRBJ2-1; 9 bases are shared with TRBD2. The TCR originated in a human donor in good health (CMV status not recorded). Some clones in this sample may be carry-over from other donors' samples. CDR3 protein: CASPPGAGGALGEQFF. The DNA of the CDR3 is TGTGCCAGCCCCCCGGGGGCGGGGGGGGCCCTCGGAGAGCAGTTCTTC.